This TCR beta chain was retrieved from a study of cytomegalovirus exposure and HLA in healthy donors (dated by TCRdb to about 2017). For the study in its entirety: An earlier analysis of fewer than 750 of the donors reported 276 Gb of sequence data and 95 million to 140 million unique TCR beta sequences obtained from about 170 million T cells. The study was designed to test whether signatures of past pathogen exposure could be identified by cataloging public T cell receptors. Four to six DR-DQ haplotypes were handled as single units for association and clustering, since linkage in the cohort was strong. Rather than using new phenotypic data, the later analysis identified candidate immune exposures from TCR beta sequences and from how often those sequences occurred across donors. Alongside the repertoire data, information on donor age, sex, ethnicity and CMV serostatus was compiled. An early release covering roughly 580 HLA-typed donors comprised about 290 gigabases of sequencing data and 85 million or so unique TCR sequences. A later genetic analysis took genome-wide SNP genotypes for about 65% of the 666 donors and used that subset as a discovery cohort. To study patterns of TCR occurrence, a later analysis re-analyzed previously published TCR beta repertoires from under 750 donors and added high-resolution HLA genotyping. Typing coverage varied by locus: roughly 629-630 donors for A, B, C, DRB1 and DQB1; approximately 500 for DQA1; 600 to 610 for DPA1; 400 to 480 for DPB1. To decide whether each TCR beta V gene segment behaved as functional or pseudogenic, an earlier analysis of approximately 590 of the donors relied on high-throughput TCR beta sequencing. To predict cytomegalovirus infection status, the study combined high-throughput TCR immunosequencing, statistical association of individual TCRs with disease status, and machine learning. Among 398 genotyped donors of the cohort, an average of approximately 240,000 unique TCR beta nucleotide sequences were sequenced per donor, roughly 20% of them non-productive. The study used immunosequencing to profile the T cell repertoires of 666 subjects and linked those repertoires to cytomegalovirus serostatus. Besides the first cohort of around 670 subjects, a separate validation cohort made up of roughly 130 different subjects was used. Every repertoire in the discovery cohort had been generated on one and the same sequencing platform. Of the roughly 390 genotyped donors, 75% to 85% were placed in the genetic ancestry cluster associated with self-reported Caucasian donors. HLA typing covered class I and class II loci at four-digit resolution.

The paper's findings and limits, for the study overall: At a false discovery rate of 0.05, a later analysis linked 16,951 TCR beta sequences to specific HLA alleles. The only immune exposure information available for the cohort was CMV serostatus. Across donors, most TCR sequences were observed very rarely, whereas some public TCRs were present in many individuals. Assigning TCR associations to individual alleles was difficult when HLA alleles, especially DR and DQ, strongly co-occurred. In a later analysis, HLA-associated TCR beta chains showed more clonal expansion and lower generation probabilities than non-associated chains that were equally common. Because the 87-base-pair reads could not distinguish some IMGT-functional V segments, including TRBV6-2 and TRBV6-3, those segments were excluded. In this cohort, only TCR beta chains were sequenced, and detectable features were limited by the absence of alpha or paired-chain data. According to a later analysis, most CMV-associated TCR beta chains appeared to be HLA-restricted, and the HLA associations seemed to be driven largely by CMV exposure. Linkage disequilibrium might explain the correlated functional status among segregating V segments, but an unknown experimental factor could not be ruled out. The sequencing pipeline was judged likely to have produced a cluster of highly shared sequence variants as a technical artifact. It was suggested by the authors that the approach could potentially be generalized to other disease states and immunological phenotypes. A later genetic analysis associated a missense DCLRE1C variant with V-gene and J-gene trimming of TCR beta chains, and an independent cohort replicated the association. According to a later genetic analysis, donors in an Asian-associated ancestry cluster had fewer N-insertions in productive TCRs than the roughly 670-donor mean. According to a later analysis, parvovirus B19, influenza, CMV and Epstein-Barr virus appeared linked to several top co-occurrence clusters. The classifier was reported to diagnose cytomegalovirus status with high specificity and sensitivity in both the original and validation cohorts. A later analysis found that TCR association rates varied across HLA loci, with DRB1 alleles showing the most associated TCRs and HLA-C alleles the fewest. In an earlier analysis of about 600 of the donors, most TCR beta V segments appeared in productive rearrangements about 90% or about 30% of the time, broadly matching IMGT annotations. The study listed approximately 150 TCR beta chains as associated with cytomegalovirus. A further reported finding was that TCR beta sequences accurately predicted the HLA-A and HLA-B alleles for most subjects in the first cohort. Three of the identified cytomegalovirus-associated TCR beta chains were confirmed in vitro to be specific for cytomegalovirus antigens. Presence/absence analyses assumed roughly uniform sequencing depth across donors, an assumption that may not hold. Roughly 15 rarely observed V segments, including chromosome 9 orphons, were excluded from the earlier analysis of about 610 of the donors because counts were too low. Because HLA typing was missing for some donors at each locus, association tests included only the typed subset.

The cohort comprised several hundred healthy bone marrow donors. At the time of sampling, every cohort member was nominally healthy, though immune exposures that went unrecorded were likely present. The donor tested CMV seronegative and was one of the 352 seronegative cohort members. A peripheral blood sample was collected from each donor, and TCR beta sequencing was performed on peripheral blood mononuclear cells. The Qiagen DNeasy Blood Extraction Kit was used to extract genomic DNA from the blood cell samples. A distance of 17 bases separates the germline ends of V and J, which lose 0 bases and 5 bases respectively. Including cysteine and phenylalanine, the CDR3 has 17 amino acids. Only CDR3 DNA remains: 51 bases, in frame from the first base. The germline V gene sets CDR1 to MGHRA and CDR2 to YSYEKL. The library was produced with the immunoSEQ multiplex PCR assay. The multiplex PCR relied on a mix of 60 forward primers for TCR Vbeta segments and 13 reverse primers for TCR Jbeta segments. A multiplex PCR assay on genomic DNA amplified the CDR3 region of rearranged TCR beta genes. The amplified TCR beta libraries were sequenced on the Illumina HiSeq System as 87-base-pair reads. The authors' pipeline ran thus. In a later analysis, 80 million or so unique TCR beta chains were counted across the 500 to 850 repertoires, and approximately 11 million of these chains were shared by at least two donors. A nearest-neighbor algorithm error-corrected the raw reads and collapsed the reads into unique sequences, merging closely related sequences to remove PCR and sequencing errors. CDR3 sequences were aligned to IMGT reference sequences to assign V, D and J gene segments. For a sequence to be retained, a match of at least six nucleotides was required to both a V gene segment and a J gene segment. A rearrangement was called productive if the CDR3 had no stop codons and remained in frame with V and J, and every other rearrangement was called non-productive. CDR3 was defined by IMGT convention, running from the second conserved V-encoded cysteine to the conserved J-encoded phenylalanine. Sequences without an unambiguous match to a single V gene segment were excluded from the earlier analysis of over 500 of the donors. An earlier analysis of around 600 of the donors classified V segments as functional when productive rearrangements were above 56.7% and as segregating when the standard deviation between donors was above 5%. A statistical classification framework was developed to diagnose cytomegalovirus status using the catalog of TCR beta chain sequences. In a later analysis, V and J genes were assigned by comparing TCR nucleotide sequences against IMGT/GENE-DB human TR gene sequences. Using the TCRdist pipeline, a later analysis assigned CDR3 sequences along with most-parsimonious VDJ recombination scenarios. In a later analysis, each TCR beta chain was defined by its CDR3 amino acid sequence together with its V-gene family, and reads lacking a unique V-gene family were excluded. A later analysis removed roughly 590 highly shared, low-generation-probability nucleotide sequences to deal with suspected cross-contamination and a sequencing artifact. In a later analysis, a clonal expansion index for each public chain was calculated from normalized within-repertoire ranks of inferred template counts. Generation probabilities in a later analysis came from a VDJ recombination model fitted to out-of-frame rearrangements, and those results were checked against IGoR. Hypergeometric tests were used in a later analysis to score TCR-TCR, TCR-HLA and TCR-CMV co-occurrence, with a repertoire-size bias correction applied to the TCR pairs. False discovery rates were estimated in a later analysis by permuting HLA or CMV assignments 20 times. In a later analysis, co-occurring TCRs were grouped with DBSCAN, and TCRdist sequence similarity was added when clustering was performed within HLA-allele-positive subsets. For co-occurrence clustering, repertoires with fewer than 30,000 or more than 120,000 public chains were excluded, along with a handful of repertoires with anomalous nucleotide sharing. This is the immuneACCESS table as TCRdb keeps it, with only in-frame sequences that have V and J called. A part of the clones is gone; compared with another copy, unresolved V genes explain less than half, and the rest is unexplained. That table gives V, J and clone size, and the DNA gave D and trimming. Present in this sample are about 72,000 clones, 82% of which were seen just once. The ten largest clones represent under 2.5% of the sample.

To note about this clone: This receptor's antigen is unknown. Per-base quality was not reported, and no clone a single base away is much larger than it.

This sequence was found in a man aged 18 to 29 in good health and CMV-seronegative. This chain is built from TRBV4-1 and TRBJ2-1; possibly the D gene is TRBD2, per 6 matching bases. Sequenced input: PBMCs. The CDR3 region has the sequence CASSQEGTPLANNEQFF. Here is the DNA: TGCGCCAGCAGCCAAGAGGGGACCCCACTAGCTAACAATGAGCAGTTCTTC.